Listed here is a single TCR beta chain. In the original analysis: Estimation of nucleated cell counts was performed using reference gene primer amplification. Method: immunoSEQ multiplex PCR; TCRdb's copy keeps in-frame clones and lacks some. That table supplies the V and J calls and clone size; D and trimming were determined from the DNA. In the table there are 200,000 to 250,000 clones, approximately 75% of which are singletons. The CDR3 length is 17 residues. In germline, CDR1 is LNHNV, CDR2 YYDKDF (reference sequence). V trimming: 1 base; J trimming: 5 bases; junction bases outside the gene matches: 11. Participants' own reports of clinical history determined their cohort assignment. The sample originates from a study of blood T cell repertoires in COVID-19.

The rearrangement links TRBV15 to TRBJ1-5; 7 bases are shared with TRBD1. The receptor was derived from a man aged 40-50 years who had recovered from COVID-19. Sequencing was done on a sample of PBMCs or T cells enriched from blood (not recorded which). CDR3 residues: CATSRVWTGESDQPQHF. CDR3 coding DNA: TGTGCCACCAGCAGAGTTTGGACAGGAGAAAGCGATCAGCCCCAGCATTTT.